A selection of T cell receptor beta chains follows, all from one sample in a study of T cell responses to AZD1222 COVID-19 vaccine. Profiling relied on immunoSEQ multiplex PCR, and the TCRdb table lists in-frame clones only, not all of them. Among around 91,000 clones listed, just over 90% were seen once. Here the sequenced sample was peripheral blood, taken 28 days after the second AZD1222 dose. These receptors all come from an adult who received the AZD1222 COVID-19 vaccine. The CDR3 runs from the conserved cysteine through the conserved F or W. A D gene is named only where the DNA matches it firmly. Not all rows give a size; the values are once, few, many and, for expanded clones, a class.

d_call	v_call	clone_size	j_call	cdr3_nt	cdr3_aa
NA	TRBV7-9	NA	TRBJ2-1	TGTGCCAGCAGCCCGGGATTAAATGAGCAGTTCTTC	CASSPGLNEQFF
TRBD2	TRBV5-1	NA	TRBJ2-1	TGCGCCAGCAGCTTGGATGCGGGAGGGCCTTTATCCTACAATGAGCAGTTCTTC	CASSLDAGGPLSYNEQFF
NA	TRBV5-1	NA	TRBJ1-4	TGCGCCAGCAGCACCGGGAAGAATCAAAAACTGTTTTTT	CASSTGKNQKLFF
NA	TRBV12-2	NA	TRBJ2-4	TGTGCAAGTCGCTTAGCGCTCTGGGCGTCCGGACTAGCCAAAAACATTCAGTACTTC	CASRLALWASGLAKNIQYF
TRBD1	TRBV5-1	NA	TRBJ1-4	TGCGCCACCGTGGACAGGGGGCCGATTAATGAAAAACTGTTTTTT	CATVDRGPINEKLFF
NA	TRBV6-5	once	TRBJ2-1	TGTGCCAGCAGTTACTCGCCGTCCTCCTACAATGAGCAGTTCTTC	CASSYSPSSYNEQFF
NA	TRBV7-9	NA	TRBJ2-4	TGTGCCAGCAGCGGCACTGAGGAGAACATTCAGTACTTC	CASSGTEENIQYF
NA	TRBV28	NA	TRBJ1-4	TGTGCCACCCAGGGAGGATCAGAGGAAAAACTGTTTTTT	CATQGGSEEKLFF
TRBD1	TRBV6-5	NA	TRBJ1-6	TGTGCCAGCAGTTACACAAGGGACAGGGGATCACCCCTCCACTTT	CASSYTRDRGSPLHF
NA	TRBV7-2	NA	TRBJ1-2	TGTGCCAGCAGCTTAGGTCAAACTACCTATGGCTACACCTTC	CASSLGQTTYGYTF
TRBD1	TRBV20-1	NA	TRBJ2-3	TGCAGTGCTAGTGATGACAGGGTCAGCACAGATACGCAGTATTTT	CSASDDRVSTDTQYF
TRBD2	TRBV2	NA	TRBJ2-7	TGTGCCAGCAGTGAACTAGCGGGAGGGAAATACGAGCAGTACTTC	CASSELAGGKYEQYF
NA	TRBV6-4	NA	TRBJ2-1	TGTGCCAGCAGTCAGGGAGAGCAGTTCTTC	CASSQGEQFF
TRBD1	TRBV27	once	TRBJ1-2	TGTGCCAGCAGTTTACAGTTGGACAGGGGAGCTTACACCTTC	CASSLQLDRGAYTF
NA	TRBV4-3	NA	TRBJ1-5	TGCGCCAGCAGCCAAGTCGGGGACGGTCCTTCGGGCAATCAGCCCCAGCATTTT	CASSQVGDGPSGNQPQHF
NA	TRBV20-1	NA	TRBJ1-4	TGCAGTGCTAGGCAGCTTGAAAAACTGTTTTTT	CSARQLEKLFF
NA	TRBV7-2	once	TRBJ2-1	TGTGCCAGCAGCTTAGTACGCGGTAGGACGAGTGAGCAGTTCTTC	CASSLVRGRTSEQFF
TRBD1	TRBV24-1	NA	TRBJ2-1	TGTGCCACCAGTGATCCACCGGGACAGGGAAACCCAGAGCAGTTCTTC	CATSDPPGQGNPEQFF
NA	TRBV18	few	TRBJ2-5	TGTGCCAGCTCACCACCTAGCGTAATCCAAGAGACCCAGTACTTC	CASSPPSVIQETQYF
NA	TRBV28	NA	TRBJ1-3	TGTGCCAGCACCTGGCCGGGCAGAAGGTGGGGAAACACCATATATTTT	CASTWPGRRWGNTIYF
TRBD1	TRBV4-2	NA	TRBJ2-7	TGTGCCAGCAGCCAAGATGGGACAGGTACCTACGAGCAGTACTTC	CASSQDGTGTYEQYF
TRBD1	TRBV5-1	NA	TRBJ1-4	TGCGCCAGCTTGGACAGGGGACAAAATGAAAAACTGTTTTTT	CASLDRGQNEKLFF
TRBD2	TRBV7-2	NA	TRBJ2-7	TGTGCCAGCAGCTTTGGGCTAGCGGGCTACGAGCAGTACTTC	CASSFGLAGYEQYF
TRBD2	TRBV4-1	NA	TRBJ2-1	TGCGCCAGCAGCCAACTTGGACTAGCGAACAATGAGCAGTTCTTC	CASSQLGLANNEQFF
TRBD2	TRBV7-9	NA	TRBJ2-2	TGTGCCAGCTTGTCCTATAGGCTAGCGGGAGCTTTGGAGCTGTTTTTT	CASLSYRLAGALELFF
NA	TRBV6-5	NA	TRBJ1-2	TGTGCCAGCAGTTACTCGGACCGACGCCTTGGGGGCTACACCTTC	CASSYSDRRLGGYTF
NA	TRBV6-5	NA	TRBJ1-6	TGTGCCAGCGGAATGATGGGACGACCCCTCCACTTT	CASGMMGRPLHF
TRBD1	TRBV5-1	NA	TRBJ2-5	TGCGCCAGCAGCCTGGCGGGACAGGGGGGGACCCAGTACTTC	CASSLAGQGGTQYF
TRBD2	TRBV7-6	NA	TRBJ2-3	TGTGCCAGCAGCTTAGGAGCGGGAATCACAGATACGCAGTATTTT	CASSLGAGITDTQYF
NA	TRBV28	NA	TRBJ1-2	TGTGCCAGCGGCCTCCCCGGCTATGGCTACACCTTC	CASGLPGYGYTF
NA	TRBV13	NA	TRBJ1-1	TGTGCCAGCAGCTTTCTTGGTAAGAACACTGAAGCTTTCTTT	CASSFLGKNTEAFF
NA	TRBV19	NA	TRBJ1-3	TGTGCCAGTGCCCCTGGACAGTCCTCTGGAAACACCATATATTTT	CASAPGQSSGNTIYF
TRBD1	TRBV5-4	few	TRBJ1-2	TGTGCCAGCAGCTTAGGCGGGACAGGCCTTACCTATGGCTACACCTTC	CASSLGGTGLTYGYTF
NA	TRBV5-1	NA	TRBJ2-3	TGCGCCAGCAGCTTCAGTAGCACAGATACGCAGTATTTT	CASSFSSTDTQYF
NA	TRBV6-5	once	TRBJ1-2	TGTGCCAGCAGAGCAGAACTCTATGGCTACACCTTC	CASRAELYGYTF
NA	TRBV19	NA	TRBJ2-6	TGTGCCAGTAGTTTGACACCCGTCTCTGGGGCCAACGTCCTGACTTTC	CASSLTPVSGANVLTF
NA	TRBV5-1	NA	TRBJ1-5	TGCGCCAGCAGCTTGGTAGGAGGCGGGCAGCCCCAGCATTTT	CASSLVGGGQPQHF
NA	TRBV28	NA	TRBJ1-3	TGTGCCAGCCTAGACAGATCCTCTGGAAACACCATATATTTT	CASLDRSSGNTIYF
NA	TRBV5-5	NA	TRBJ2-7	TGTGCCAGCAGCCTCACGACGGGGACCTACGAGCAGTACTTC	CASSLTTGTYEQYF
TRBD1	TRBV7-2	NA	TRBJ1-5	TGTGCCAGCAGCTTGGGACAGATACAGCCCCAGCATTTT	CASSLGQIQPQHF
TRBD1	TRBV24-1	NA	TRBJ2-6	TGTGCCACCAGCTCCGGGACAGGGGGTAGGTCTGGGGCCAACGTCCTGACTTTC	CATSSGTGGRSGANVLTF
NA	TRBV12-3/TRBV12-4	NA	TRBJ1-1	TGTGCCAGCAGTGCACCCGGGGGCACTGAAGCTTTCTTT	CASSAPGGTEAFF
TRBD1	TRBV5-1	NA	TRBJ1-4	TGCGCCAGCAGCTTGGCGCTCCGGGACAGGGATGAAAAACTGTTTTTT	CASSLALRDRDEKLFF
NA	TRBV28	NA	TRBJ1-3	TGTGCCAGCAGTCCGTCCCCCCCGACAGAGTCTGGAAACACCATATATTTT	CASSPSPPTESGNTIYF
NA	TRBV21-1	NA	TRBJ2-3	TGTGCCAGCAGGCGGGGCAATACGCAGTATTTT	CASRRGNTQYF
NA	TRBV2	NA	TRBJ2-7	TGTGCCAGCAGTGAGGGGCCGGGAGATCCCGGGGAGCAGTACTTC	CASSEGPGDPGEQYF
NA	TRBV3-1/TRBV3-2	NA	TRBJ1-2	TGTGCCAGCAGCCAAGATTTTTCTGGAGCTAACTATGGCTACACCTTC	CASSQDFSGANYGYTF
NA	TRBV27	NA	TRBJ2-1	TGTGCCAGCAGTTTAAGGGGGGGCCGGGGGTCCTACAATGAGCAGTTCTTC	CASSLRGGRGSYNEQFF
NA	TRBV29-1	NA	TRBJ1-5	TGCAGCGTTGAAGGTGAAGGTCAGCCCCAGCATTTT	CSVEGEGQPQHF
TRBD1	TRBV6-9	NA	TRBJ1-6	TGTGCCAGCAGTTATGCACCGACAGGGCAATTTTGCTCCTATAATTCACCCCTCCACTTT	CASSYAPTGQFCSYNSPLHF
TRBD2	TRBV29-1	NA	TRBJ2-5	TGCAGCGTAGTGGGACTAGCGGGAGTTGAGACCCAGTACTTC	CSVVGLAGVETQYF
NA	TRBV19	few	TRBJ1-4	TGTGCCAGTAGTACAGGGATAAAGGAAAAACTGTTTTTT	CASSTGIKEKLFF
TRBD1	TRBV29-1	NA	TRBJ2-2	TGCAGCGCCCAGGGGCAGGGGGCCACCGGGGAGCTGTTTTTT	CSAQGQGATGELFF
TRBD2	TRBV7-8	once	TRBJ2-7	TGTGCCAGCAGCTTGGGGAGGGACCGGCCCTACGAGCAGTACTTC	CASSLGRDRPYEQYF
NA	TRBV19	NA	TRBJ1-1	TGTGCCAGTAGTATTATGGAGGGCACTGAAGCTTTCTTT	CASSIMEGTEAFF
NA	TRBV19	NA	TRBJ1-1	TGTGCCAGTAGTCCCCGAAGGGAAATTAACACTGAAGCTTTCTTT	CASSPRREINTEAFF
TRBD1	TRBV5-6	NA	TRBJ2-1	TGTGCCAGCAGCTCCGGGACAGGGCGTTACAATGAGCAGTTCTTC	CASSSGTGRYNEQFF
TRBD2	TRBV4-1	NA	TRBJ2-7	TGCGCCAGCAGCCAAGAGGTAGCGGGAGCCCTCAGAAGGGACGAGCAGTACTTC	CASSQEVAGALRRDEQYF
NA	TRBV13	NA	TRBJ2-2	TGCGCCAGCCCCAAGGGGGGGGCGAACACCGGGGAGCTGTTTTTT	CASPKGGANTGELFF